The 32 T cell receptor beta chains below were found in one sample sequenced in a study of blood T cell repertoires in COVID-19. This table comes from immunoSEQ multiplex PCR, and its TCRdb copy is limited to in-frame clones, with some not included. The profile shows approximately 140,000 clones, approximately 90% of them singletons. Sequencing used peripheral blood. The receptors shown here come from a man aged 70-80 years with active COVID-19.

The CDR3 DNA follows: TGCAGCGTTGGGGAGGGTCGCAATCAGCCCCAGCATTTT. Translating it yields CSVGEGRNQPQHF. The chain recombines TRBV29-1 with TRBJ1-5; D remains unclear. Trimming shortened V by 4 bases and J by 2 bases, and 9 bases separated the two germline ends. CDR3 length equals 13 residues. Germline CDR1 SQVTM, CDR2 ANQGSEA.

This clone appeared once. The rearrangement uses TRBV5-1 and TRBJ1-4; D is undetermined. This CDR3 comprises 18 residues. The germline V and J ends were trimmed by 2 bases and 0 bases, with 17 bases remaining between them. Germline CDR1 reads SGHRS; CDR2 reads YFSETQ. CDR3 in DNA: TGCGCCAGCAGCTTAAGTCCGGGGAACGTCCCAACTAATGAAAAACTGTTTTTT. Translation: CASSLSPGNVPTNEKLFF.

The J gene is TRBJ2-5, the V gene TRBV2; 15 positions agree with TRBD2. The CDR3 has 15 residues. With 4 bases clipped from V and 4 bases from J, the junction kept 1 base outside the gene matches. The germline gives CDR1 SNHLY, CDR2 FYNNEI. The DNA for the CDR3 is TGTGCCAGCAGTGGGACTAGCGGGAGGGCAGAGACCCAGTACTTC. This translates into CASSGTSGRAETQYF.

This rearrangement joins TRBV28 to TRBJ2-7; maybe TRBD1 (6 bases). V gave up 8 bases and J gave up 0 bases, with 20 bases separating them. The CDR3 is 16 residues long. Germline V gives CDR1 MDHEN, CDR2 SYDVKM. In nucleotides, the CDR3 is TGTGCCAGCGGCCTACTACAGGGCCTAAGCTCCTACGAGCAGTACTTC. Amino acids: CASGLLQGLSSYEQYF.

V and J are TRBV9 and TRBJ2-1; 9 nucleotides agree with TRBD1. This CDR3 has 15 amino acids. The germline V gene has CDR1 SGDLS and CDR2 YYNGEE. J gave up 6 bases and V 4 bases, and 8 bases lay outside the gene matches. CDR3 DNA: TGTGCCAGCAGCCCAGTGGGGACAGGGATCAATGAGCAGTTCTTC. Protein product: CASSPVGTGINEQFF.

V and J are TRBV18 and TRBJ2-1, with 7 bases matching TRBD1. Germline CDR1 reads KGHSH; CDR2 reads LQKENI. Trimming removed 6 bases from V and 7 bases from J; junction bases left unmatched: 9. CDR3 length: 14 amino acids. The CDR3 is CASSHRGPTNEQFF. CDR3 DNA: TGTGCCAGCTCGCACAGGGGACCGACGAATGAGCAGTTCTTC.

The chain combines TRBV5-1 with TRBJ2-1, with D possibly matching TRBD1 (6 bases). CDR3 length: 16 residues. The V and J ends lost 4 bases and 5 bases respectively, with 19 bases between them. Germline loops: CDR1 SGHRS, CDR2 YFSETQ. The CDR3 nucleotides are TGCGCCAGCAGCGCCTTTGCCGGGACAACCAACAATGAGCAGTTCTTC. Its translation: CASSAFAGTTNNEQFF.

This sequence joins TRBV27 and TRBJ2-7; D might be TRBD2 (6 bases). Germline lookup yields CDR1 MNHEY and CDR2 SMNVEV (reference sequence). The CDR3 covers 14 residues. V lost 2 bases, J lost 3 bases, and 11 bases lay in between. DNA of the CDR3: TGTGCCAGCAGTTTAAAGCGGGCAAGCTACGAGCAGTACTTC. Amino acids: CASSLKRASYEQYF.

V and J are TRBV29-1 and TRBJ2-5; 9 bases fit TRBD1. The germline V gene encodes CDR1 SQVTM and CDR2 ANQGSEA. Losses at the gene ends were 8 bases for V and 4 bases for J; bases not matched to a gene: 5. The CDR3 consists of 12 residues. The CDR3 spells CSTLTGGETQYF. The CDR3 DNA reads as TGCAGCACACTGACAGGGGGAGAGACCCAGTACTTC.

This clone came up once. This chain uses TRBV14 with TRBJ2-5; D gene uncertain. V was pared by 6 bases and J by 7 bases, with 12 bases between. The CDR3 runs to 12 residues. Germline assignment: CDR1 SGHDN and CDR2 FVKESK. The CDR3, as DNA: TGTGCCAGCAGTCCTACTTCGTGGACCCAGTACTTC. Amino acid sequence: CASSPTSWTQYF.

The V call is TRBV7-7, the J call TRBJ2-5; TRBD2 agrees at 8 bases. V lost 2 bases, J lost 5 bases, and 7 bases stayed unmatched. The length of the CDR3 is 15 residues. Germline CDR1 and CDR2: SSHAT and FNYEAQ (reference sequence). CDR3: CASSLSIAGWETQYF. CDR3 nucleotide sequence: TGTGCCAGCAGCTTATCGATAGCGGGGTGGGAGACCCAGTACTTC.

The chain recombines TRBV19 with TRBJ1-4, with D tentatively TRBD1 (5 bases). This CDR3 is built from 14 residues. Germline assignment: CDR1 LNHDA and CDR2 SQIVND (reference sequence). V was trimmed by 3 bases and J by 8 bases, leaving 13 bases between them. CDR3 nucleotides: TGTGCCAGTAGTATTGGGGGGACGGCCGAAAAACTGTTTTTT. Protein sequence: CASSIGGTAEKLFF.

The genes are TRBV5-1 and TRBJ1-2; D is unclear. Trimming removed 2 bases from V and 3 bases from J, with 14 bases in between. Germline values: CDR1 SGHRS, CDR2 YFSETQ. CDR3 length: 15 amino acids. The CDR3: CASSFSTGRDYGYTF. In nucleotides, the CDR3 is TGCGCCAGCAGCTTTAGCACGGGGAGAGACTATGGCTACACCTTC.

J is TRBJ2-7 and V is TRBV30, with a weak D call TRBD1 (6 bases). Trimming pared 2 bases from V and 2 bases from J, leaving 10 bases between. The CDR3 loop spans 13 amino acids. The germline CDR1 and CDR2 sequences are GTSNPN and SVGIG (reference sequence). CDR3 amino acids: CAWSSGTPYEQYF. The CDR3 coding sequence is TGTGCCTGGAGTTCCGGGACACCCTACGAGCAGTACTTC. The whole variable domain, filled in from reference TRBV30 and TRBJ2-7, reads SQTIHQWPATLVQPVGSPLSLECTVEGTSNPNLYWYRQAAGRGLQLLFYSVGIGQISSEVPQNLSASRPQDRQFILSSKKLLLSDSGFYLCAWSSGTPYEQYFGPGTRLTVT.

The gene calls are TRBV6-2 or TRBV6-3 and TRBJ2-2, with 15 bases that match TRBD2. Germline V gives CDR1 MNHEY, CDR2 SVGEGT. CDR3 length: 17 residues. The trim removed 4 bases at V and 4 bases at J, leaving 4 bases unmatched. CDR3 nucleotide sequence: TGTGCCAGCAGTTTGGGACTAGCGGGAGGTTTCACCGGGGAGCTGTTTTTT. Translated, it gives CASSLGLAGGFTGELFF.

The rearrangement uses TRBV19 and TRBJ1-2, with D unclear. Germline values: CDR1 LNHDA, CDR2 SQIVND (reference sequence). This CDR3 is 14 amino acids long. Trimming removed 3 bases from V and 5 bases from J, with 13 bases in between. CDR3 protein: CASSMFGGSYGYTF. DNA of the CDR3: TGTGCCAGTAGTATGTTTGGCGGCTCTTATGGCTACACCTTC.

The chain combines TRBV7-2 with TRBJ2-3; the D gene is possibly TRBD2 (6 bases). The CDR3 totals 17 residues. Germline V lookup: CDR1 SGHTA, CDR2 FQGNSA. Trimming took off 1 base at V and 0 bases at J, with 14 bases between the two ends. Here the CDR3 DNA reads TGTGCCAGCAGCTTAGAAATGGTTAGCGGTAGCACAGATACGCAGTATTTT. Its translation: CASSLEMVSGSTDTQYF.

The V call is TRBV3-1 (or the pseudogene TRBV3-2), the J call TRBJ2-7; D possibly corresponds to TRBD1 (6 bases). The CDR3 has 15 amino acids. From germline, CDR1 is LGHDT and CDR2 YNNKEL (reference sequence). Between the trimmed V and J ends, which lost 1 base and 4 bases, there was a span of 14 bases. CDR3 coding DNA: TGTGCCAGCAGCCAAGCCAGGGGCACGGGTTACGAGCAGTACTTC. Protein product: CASSQARGTGYEQYF.

This chain links TRBV11-2 with TRBJ2-1; tentative D call: TRBD2 (6 bases). The CDR3 sequence is 15 residues long. Trimming removed 5 bases from V and 8 bases from J, with 19 bases in between. Germline-derived CDR1 and CDR2 are SGHAT and FQNNGV. The CDR3 DNA sequence: TGTGCCAGCAGCGCCCGACTAGAGACTGGCTATGAGCAGTTCTTC. This encodes CASSARLETGYEQFF.

This clone appeared a single time. V usage is TRBV19 and J usage is TRBJ1-1; perhaps TRBD1 as D (6 bases). V lost 2 bases to trimming and J lost 4 bases, with 23 bases between them. There are 18 residues in the CDR3. Per germline, CDR1 LNHDA and CDR2 SQIVND (reference sequence). The DNA of the CDR3 is TGTGCCAGTAGTATAACAGGGATAAGAGGAACGAGAGGCACTGAAGCTTTCTTT. Protein: CASSITGIRGTRGTEAFF.

The J gene is TRBJ2-1, the V gene TRBV25-1; 10 positions match TRBD2. The CDR3 covers 14 residues. The germline V gene has CDR1 MGHDK and CDR2 SYGVNS. V shed 8 bases, J shed 6 bases, and the junction held 7 bases outside the gene matches. This chain's CDR3 is CASSASGSSNEQFF. The CDR3 bases are TGTGCCAGCTCCGCTAGCGGGAGCTCCAATGAGCAGTTCTTC.

The rearrangement links TRBV7-2 to TRBJ2-1, with TRBD1 matching 10 bases. The length of the CDR3 is 15 residues. Germline V gives CDR1 SGHTA, CDR2 FQGNSA. With V trimmed by 6 bases and J by 7 bases, 9 bases remained unmatched. This chain's CDR3 is CASRDDRGRGNEQFF. The CDR3, as DNA: TGTGCCAGCAGAGATGACAGGGGGCGCGGGAATGAGCAGTTCTTC.

The chain carries TRBV4-3 and TRBJ2-7; D is possibly TRBD1 (6 bases). The CDR3 spans 15 residues. V shed 4 bases and J shed 2 bases, with 15 bases lying between them. Germline assignment: CDR1 LGHNA and CDR2 YSLEER. This CDR3 reads CASSPGQGPTYEQYF. Here the CDR3 DNA reads TGCGCCAGCAGCCCCGGGCAGGGGCCCACCTACGAGCAGTACTTC.

This CDR3 is CASSLAGDRYNEQFF. For the CDR3, the DNA is TGTGCCAGCAGCTTGGCGGGGGACAGGTACAATGAGCAGTTCTTC. The rearrangement links TRBV5-5 to TRBJ2-1, with 8 bases lining up with TRBD1. The germline gives CDR1 SGHKS, CDR2 YYEKEE (reference sequence). Losses at the gene ends were 0 bases for V and 4 bases for J; bases not matched to a gene: 3. The CDR3 contains 15 residues.

The chain employs TRBV2 and TRBJ1-6; D ambiguous. CDR1 is SNHLY and CDR2 is FYNNEI in the germline V gene. Between the trimmed V and J ends, which lost 4 bases and 7 bases, there was a span of 11 bases. The CDR3 spans 14 residues. CDR3 nucleotide sequence: TGTGCCAGCAGTGTTAGGCCGGGGAATTCACCCCTCCACTTT. It specifies CASSVRPGNSPLHF.

As concerns this clone: At one boundary the junction diverges from the germline segment, which might be a read error. The chain couples TRBV6-1 to TRBJ1-6; 8 bases match TRBD1. The CDR3 runs 14 residues. The germline V gene encodes CDR1 MNHNS and CDR2 SASEGT. The DNA for the CDR3 is TGTGCCAGCAGAGAAGACAGGGGTAATTCACCCCTCCACTTT. Translation gives CASREDRGNSPLHF.

This chain connects TRBV5-8 to TRBJ1-4, with D maybe TRBD1 (5 bases). Trimming pared 7 bases from V and 11 bases from J, leaving 21 bases between. The CDR3 loop spans 14 amino acids. Germline assignment: CDR1 SGHTS and CDR2 YDEGEE. Written as DNA, the CDR3 is TGTGCCAGCCCCCTCGGGAGGATGGGGCAGAAACTGTTTTTT. This codes for CASPLGRMGQKLFF.

This chain joins TRBV12-3 or TRBV12-4 and TRBJ2-5, with D hard to call. The CDR3 totals 12 residues. V was clipped by 6 bases and J by 5 bases, with 10 bases between them. CDR3 in amino acids: CASSSRVETQYF. The CDR3, as DNA: TGTGCCAGCAGCTCCCGTGTTGAGACCCAGTACTTC.

The sample holds one count of this clone. The CDR3: CASSLAAGGGQETQYF. For the CDR3, the DNA is TGCGCCAGCAGCTTGGCGGCGGGAGGGGGTCAAGAGACCCAGTACTTC. The chain joins TRBV5-1 to TRBJ2-5, with 9 bases lining up with TRBD2. V was clipped by 0 bases and J by 2 bases; unmatched bases: 5. The length of the CDR3 is 16 residues. CDR1 and CDR2 (germline): SGHRS, YFSETQ.

This clone showed up just a few times. J is TRBJ1-1 and V is TRBV5-8; D remains ambiguous. The germline V and J ends were trimmed by 4 bases and 5 bases, with 15 bases remaining between them. CDR1 is SGHTS, CDR2 YDEGEE, per germline. The CDR3 has 14 residues. The CDR3 sequence: CASSRDDSRTEAFF. CDR3 DNA: TGTGCCAGCAGCCGCGACGATTCGAGGACTGAAGCTTTCTTT.

The V gene is TRBV30, the J gene TRBJ1-4; TRBD1 might be the D (6 bases). Deletions cut 4 bases from V and 1 base from J, with 19 bases between. This CDR3 has 17 residues. Germline CDR1 is GTSNPN and CDR2 is SVGIG (reference sequence). CDR3 nucleotide sequence: TGTGCCTGGACCCGCGCCGGCAGGGGTAGAACTAATGAAAAACTGTTTTTT. It codes for CAWTRAGRGRTNEKLFF.

CDR3: CASSVGRGPYEQYF. The CDR3 coding sequence is TGTGCCAGCAGTGTGGGGCGGGGGCCCTACGAGCAGTACTTC. The chain employs TRBV6-4 and TRBJ2-7; TRBD2 is a possible D gene (7 bases). The CDR3 contains 14 residues. Trimming cost V 4 bases and J 2 bases, with 12 bases left between them. Germline V gives CDR1 MRHNA, CDR2 SNTAGT.